These 31 T cell receptor beta chains originate from one sample sequenced in a study of blood T cell repertoires in COVID-19. Generated by immunoSEQ multiplex PCR, the TCRdb table keeps only in-frame clones and is missing some. The sample carries 200,000 to 300,000 clones, approximately 86% recorded once. The sequenced material came from peripheral blood. The receptors stem from an elderly man with acute or convalescent COVID-19.

Only one count was recorded for this clone. The chain recombines TRBV27 with TRBJ1-6; a possible D gene is TRBD1 (5 bases). The CDR3 has 14 amino acids. Trimming took off 4 bases at V and 5 bases at J, with 9 bases between the two ends. Germline CDR1 MNHEY, CDR2 SMNVEV (reference sequence). CDR3: CASSSAGHNSPLHF. The DNA of the CDR3 is TGTGCCAGCAGTTCCGCAGGGCATAATTCACCCCTCCACTTT.

The chain uses TRBV25-1 and TRBJ2-5; D may be TRBD2 (5 bases). This CDR3 has 16 residues. V lost 1 base, J lost 5 bases, and 17 bases lay in between. Per the germline V gene, CDR1 is MGHDK and CDR2 is SYGVNS. CDR3 nucleotide sequence: TGTGCCAGCAGTGAATGGGGTAGCGTCTTGGGGGAGACCCAGTACTTC. Translating it yields CASSEWGSVLGETQYF.

The V and J genes are TRBV7-9 and TRBJ1-6; possibly TRBD1 for D (5 bases). The CDR3 is 14 amino acids. V lost 3 bases, J lost 10 bases, and 13 bases lay in between. The germline gives CDR1 SEHNR, CDR2 FQNEAQ (reference sequence). This chain's CDR3 is CASSFGSGKSPLHF. The CDR3 DNA follows: TGTGCCAGCAGCTTTGGGTCAGGGAAATCACCCCTCCACTTT.

The chain employs TRBV24-1 and TRBJ1-5; D remains unclear. The CDR3 length is 13 residues. In germline, CDR1 is KGHDR, CDR2 SFDVKD. With 0 bases removed from V and 7 bases from J, the gap between germline ends came to 6 bases. The CDR3 sequence is CATSDLPGQPQHF. CDR3 DNA: TGTGCCACCAGTGATTTGCCTGGCCAGCCCCAGCATTTT.

J is TRBJ2-1 and V is TRBV24-1; 16 bases agree with TRBD2. The CDR3 extends over 18 amino acids. The V segment lost 3 bases and the J segment 6 bases; nucleotides outside the gene matches: 7. The germline V gene has CDR1 KGHDR and CDR2 SFDVKD. The CDR3 DNA reads as TGTGCCACCAGTGATCAATCGGGACTAGCGGGAGGGCCCAATGAGCAGTTCTTC. Translated, it gives CATSDQSGLAGGPNEQFF.

The V gene is TRBV27, the J gene TRBJ2-7; 11 bases are a match to TRBD2. Germline CDR1 MNHEY, CDR2 SMNVEV (reference sequence). This CDR3 is built from 16 residues. Germline trimming cut 5 bases from V and 5 bases from J; bases unmatched to any gene: 11. The DNA of the CDR3 is TGTGCCAGCAGTCACCAATCACTAGCGGGAGCGCACGAGCAGTACTTC. Its translation: CASSHQSLAGAHEQYF.

V and J are TRBV19 and TRBJ2-6; D possibly corresponds to TRBD1 (6 bases). The germline gives CDR1 LNHDA, CDR2 SQIVND (reference sequence). The length of the CDR3 is 15 residues. Trimming removed 3 bases at V and 0 bases at J, with 6 bases between. The CDR3 DNA sequence: TGTGCCAGTAGTATGGACAGCTCTGGGGCCAACGTCCTGACTTTC. Translation gives CASSMDSSGANVLTF.

This clone was seen a handful of times. This chain connects TRBV19 to TRBJ2-2; 13 positions match TRBD2. With 7 bases clipped from V and 3 bases from J, the junction kept 8 bases outside the gene matches. Per the germline V gene, CDR1 is LNHDA and CDR2 is SQIVND (reference sequence). CDR3 size: 17 residues. CDR3 bases: TGTGCCAGTAAGATACTAGCGGGAGGGCCCTACACCGGGGAGCTGTTTTTT. Translated: CASKILAGGPYTGELFF.

The chain carries TRBV5-1 and TRBJ1-1, with no clear D. Germline CDR1 reads SGHRS; CDR2 reads YFSETQ. Trimming stripped 4 bases from V and 1 base from J, with 11 bases between. The CDR3 is made up of 14 amino acids. The chain's CDR3 is CASSRRLGNTEAFF. As DNA, the CDR3 is TGCGCCAGCAGCCGGCGGTTAGGGAACACTGAAGCTTTCTTT.

CDR3 nucleotide sequence: TGTGCCAGCAGCTTCGGGGGGCCGTCCGGGGAGCTGTTTTTT. Protein sequence: CASSFGGPSGELFF. The chain carries TRBV5-6 and TRBJ2-2, with a possible D match to TRBD2 (7 bases). The V end was cut by 2 bases, the J end by 6 bases, with 11 bases between. The CDR3 consists of 14 residues. Germline CDR1 SGHDT, CDR2 YYEEEE.

J is TRBJ2-7 and V is TRBV28; 7 bases match TRBD1. Looked up from germline, CDR1 is MDHEN and CDR2 is SYDVKM. Trimming took 4 bases from V and 3 from J; bases not matched to a gene: 3. The CDR3 runs to 13 residues. In DNA form, the CDR3 reads TGTGCCAGCAGTTCAGGGGGTTACTACGAGCAGTACTTC. As protein: CASSSGGYYEQYF.

V gene TRBV2 combines with J gene TRBJ2-1, with 9 nucleotides matching TRBD2. The CDR3 is made up of 15 amino acids. Trimming cost V 6 bases and J 5 bases; bases outside gene matches: 8. CDR1 SNHLY and CDR2 FYNNEI come from the germline V gene. The DNA of the CDR3 is TGTGCCAGCAGAGCCGGGACTAGCCGTCACAATGAGCAGTTCTTC. It translates to CASRAGTSRHNEQFF.

The chain is built from TRBV18 and TRBJ2-1; D not certain. This CDR3 spans 13 amino acids. The V and J ends lost 1 base and 6 bases respectively, with 7 bases between them. Per the germline V gene, CDR1 is KGHSH and CDR2 is LQKENI. The CDR3 nucleotides are TGTGCCAGCTCACCACAACCGGGCAATGAGCAGTTCTTC. Its translation is CASSPQPGNEQFF.

CDR3 region: CASSTIDGGQGSNEQFF. Here the CDR3 DNA reads TGTGCCAGTAGTACCATAGATGGGGGACAGGGCTCCAATGAGCAGTTCTTC. This chain connects TRBV19 to TRBJ2-1, with 9 bases fitting TRBD1. The CDR3 is made up of 17 amino acids. V lost 4 bases and J lost 6; bases outside the gene matches: 13. Germline CDR1 and CDR2: LNHDA and SQIVND (reference sequence).

The rearrangement uses TRBV5-4 and TRBJ2-7; 8 bases are a match to TRBD2. The trim removed 4 bases at V and 4 bases at J, leaving 7 bases unmatched. This CDR3 spans 14 amino acids. The germline V gene encodes CDR1 SGHNT and CDR2 YYREEE (reference sequence). For the CDR3, the DNA is TGTGCCAGCAGCACCCCAAGCGGGAGTTACGAGCAGTACTTC. Its translation: CASSTPSGSYEQYF.

This clone was detected only once. The genes are TRBV4-1 and TRBJ1-1, with a possible D match to TRBD1 (5 bases). The germline V gene has CDR1 MGHRA and CDR2 YSYEKL. This CDR3 is 18 amino acids long. With 0 bases removed from V and 6 bases from J, the gap between germline ends came to 23 bases. The CDR3 sequence: CASSQEAGGGLYLAEAFF. CDR3 DNA: TGCGCCAGCAGCCAAGAAGCAGGTGGGGGGTTATATCTCGCTGAAGCTTTCTTT.

The V gene is TRBV10-2, the J gene TRBJ2-4, with 8 nucleotides matching TRBD2. Per germline, CDR1 WSHSY and CDR2 SAAADI. The CDR3 spans 16 residues. The J segment lost 6 bases and the V segment lost 2 bases, leaving 9 bases of the junction unmatched. DNA of the CDR3: TGCGCCAGCAGTGAGGGAGGGAGCGGGAGCGGAAACATTCAGTACTTC. Protein: CASSEGGSGSGNIQYF.

The chain recombines TRBV2 with TRBJ1-1, with D tentatively TRBD1 (6 bases). V was cut by 6 bases and J by 0 bases, with 8 bases left in between. The germline V gene encodes CDR1 SNHLY and CDR2 FYNNEI. The CDR3 has 13 residues. CDR3 DNA sequence: TGTGCCAGCAGACAGGGCATGAACACTGAAGCTTTCTTT. Encoded protein: CASRQGMNTEAFF.

The chain employs TRBV15 and TRBJ2-7; 9 nucleotides align to TRBD1. This CDR3 has 15 amino acids. The V gene end was trimmed by 4 bases and the J gene end by 6 bases; junction bases not matched to a gene: 10. Germline V lookup: CDR1 LNHNV, CDR2 YYDKDF (reference sequence). CDR3 protein: CATSTPGTGNFEQYF. Here the CDR3 DNA reads TGTGCCACCAGCACCCCCGGGACAGGGAATTTCGAGCAGTACTTC.

The chain has TRBV3-1 (or the pseudogene TRBV3-2) and TRBJ2-3, with 14 bases matching TRBD2. Per the germline V gene, CDR1 is LGHDT and CDR2 is YNNKEL (reference sequence). The CDR3 loop spans 18 amino acids. After removal of 4 bases from V and 2 bases from J, the junction contained 8 bases not matched to a gene. CDR3 sequence reads: CASSPWTSGGPYTDTQYF. DNA of the CDR3: TGTGCCAGCAGCCCCTGGACTAGCGGGGGGCCTTACACAGATACGCAGTATTTT.

The CDR3 nucleotides read TGTGCCAGCAGCTCAGGGGGCGGAAGTGAAAAACTGTTTTTT. Protein product: CASSSGGGSEKLFF. The chain recombines TRBV9 with TRBJ1-4, with TRBD1 matching over 8 bases. This CDR3 comprises 14 residues. The V gene's germline CDR1 is SGDLS and CDR2 YYNGEE. The V and J ends lost 4 bases and 7 bases, in that order; junction bases with no gene match: 6.

The rearrangement uses TRBV7-2 and TRBJ1-5; D ambiguous. The CDR3 is 15 amino acids. Germline CDR1 is SGHTA and CDR2 is FQGNSA. V was pared by 0 bases and J by 5 bases, with 11 bases between. CDR3 sequence: CASSLARGRDQPQHF. The CDR3 DNA reads as TGTGCCAGCAGCTTAGCCCGCGGGCGTGATCAGCCCCAGCATTTT.

This chain connects TRBV6-6 to TRBJ1-3; D remains ambiguous. The germline gives CDR1 MNHNY, CDR2 SVGAGI (reference sequence). The CDR3 runs to 14 residues. Trimming pared 3 bases from V and 6 bases from J, leaving 12 bases between. The CDR3 loop is CASSYAEYENTIYF. The CDR3 DNA follows: TGTGCCAGCAGTTATGCGGAATACGAAAACACCATATATTTT.

Written as DNA, the CDR3 is TGTGCCAGCACCCCGGGACATTTTAGCAATCAGCCCCAGCATTTT. It codes for CASTPGHFSNQPQHF. This chain connects TRBV6-2 or TRBV6-3 to TRBJ1-5; possible D gene TRBD1, 6 bases. CDR1 is MNHEY, CDR2 SVGEGT, per germline. V shed 7 bases and J shed 0 bases, with 13 bases lying between them. This CDR3 contains 15 residues.

Comments on this clone: Other DNA sequences within the sample encode an identical CDR3. This rearrangement joins TRBV7-9 to TRBJ1-1; tentative D call: TRBD1 (6 bases). The length of the CDR3 is 12 residues. Trimming took 2 bases from V and 8 from J, leaving 9 bases between them. CDR1 and CDR2 (germline): SEHNR, FQNEAQ (reference sequence). CDR3 DNA sequence: TGTGCCAGCAGCTTAACCGACAGGGAAGCTTTCTTT. Protein product: CASSLTDREAFF.

This chain connects TRBV28 to TRBJ1-1, with D maybe TRBD1 (5 bases). From germline, CDR1 is MDHEN and CDR2 SYDVKM. The length of the CDR3 is 13 residues. Trimming took 8 bases from V and 3 from J, leaving 13 bases between them. The CDR3 protein is CASALGGDTEAFF. In nucleotides, the CDR3 is TGTGCCAGCGCGCTCGGGGGGGACACTGAAGCTTTCTTT.

The rearrangement uses TRBV5-1 and TRBJ2-2; D is unresolved. The CDR3 is 15 residues long. Germline lookup yields CDR1 SGHRS and CDR2 YFSETQ. The V and J ends lost 1 base and 1 base respectively, with 8 bases between them. The CDR3 loop reads CASSLNQQNTGELFF. CDR3 sequence (DNA): TGCGCCAGCAGCTTGAACCAACAGAACACCGGGGAGCTGTTTTTT.

The chain links TRBV7-2 to TRBJ2-7; 9 bases are shared with TRBD1. V trimming: 0 bases; J trimming: 1 base; junction bases outside the gene matches: 7. Germline V lookup: CDR1 SGHTA, CDR2 FQGNSA. This CDR3 has 17 amino acids. Here the CDR3 DNA reads TGTGCCAGCAGCTTAGCGTCGGGGACAGGGTTTTCCTACGAGCAGTACTTC. Translating gives CASSLASGTGFSYEQYF.

The V gene is TRBV9, the J gene TRBJ2-1, with 7 bases lining up with TRBD1. The CDR3 has 17 amino acids. Germline CDR1 and CDR2: SGDLS and YYNGEE. The trim removed 3 bases at V and 4 bases at J, leaving 13 bases unmatched. CDR3 region: CASSAVPQGKIYNEQFF. The CDR3 DNA sequence: TGTGCCAGCAGCGCCGTCCCACAGGGGAAAATATACAATGAGCAGTTCTTC.

The chain combines TRBV12-2 with TRBJ1-5; TRBD1 is the table's D call and was not checked against the DNA. TRBV12-2 is deemed a pseudogene. CDR3 size: 17 residues. In DNA, the CDR3 is TGTGCAAGTCGCTTCCCGACAGGGCCCTTGAGCAATCAGCCCCAGCATTTT. Translating gives CASRFPTGPLSNQPQHF.

The chain carries TRBV3-1 (or the pseudogene TRBV3-2) and TRBJ1-6; 7 nucleotides match TRBD1. Per germline, CDR1 LGHDT and CDR2 YNNKEL (reference sequence). The junction had 7 bases not matched to a gene; V was cut back by 4 bases and J by 10 bases. This CDR3 region has 14 residues. CDR3 sequence (DNA): TGTGCCAGCAGCCGCGGGACAGTGAGCTCACCCCTCCACTTT. Amino acids: CASSRGTVSSPLHF.